The rows below give T cell receptor beta chains drawn from one sample of a study of blood T cell repertoires in COVID-19. Measured with immunoSEQ multiplex PCR; TCRdb has only the in-frame clones, and not every one. The sample lists roughly 300,000 clones, more than 70% occurring once. The specimen was peripheral blood. These receptors came from a woman between 50 and 59 years old who had recovered from COVID-19. The CDR3 runs from the conserved cysteine through the conserved F or W. D genes are given only for firm matches. Clone size is shown for a subset of rows, as once, few, many or a class of expanded clone.

cdr3_length | j_call | v_call | clone_size | d_call | cdr3_nt | cdr3_aa
15 | TRBJ2-2 | TRBV9 | - | TRBD1 | TGTGCCAGCAGCGTGCGACAGGGGGTCGCCGGGGAGCTGTTTTTT | CASSVRQGVAGELFF
15 | TRBJ1-1 | TRBV5-5 | - | - | TGTGCCAGCAGCCTCCGACTTAACCCGAACACTGAAGCTTTCTTT | CASSLRLNPNTEAFF
13 | TRBJ1-2 | TRBV28 | - | - | TGTGCCAGCAGTTCGCAGGGAACCTATGGCTACACCTTC | CASSSQGTYGYTF
13 | TRBJ2-7 | TRBV12-3/TRBV12-4 | - | - | TGTGCCAGCAGTTTATTCGCGGCGGACGAGCAGTACTTC | CASSLFAADEQYF
16 | TRBJ2-3 | TRBV7-8 | - | TRBD2 | TGTGCCAGCAGCCGCAGGGGACTAGCTGTAACACATACGCAGTATTTT | CASSRRGLAVTHTQYF
15 | TRBJ2-5 | TRBV7-8 | - | - | TGTGCCAGCAGCCGAGAAACGGGAGAATGGGAGACCCAGTACTTC | CASSRETGEWETQYF
14 | TRBJ2-5 | TRBV29-1 | once | TRBD1 | TGCAGCGTTGAAGGGACAGGGGGCCAGGAGACCCAGTACTTC | CSVEGTGGQETQYF
13 | TRBJ1-5 | TRBV6-2/TRBV6-3 | - | - | TGTGCCAGCAGTTACGGAGGGAGTCAGCCCCAGCATTTT | CASSYGGSQPQHF
15 | TRBJ1-1 | TRBV29-1 | - | TRBD1 | TGCAGCGTTGAGCCGGGACAGGGGAGGGGCACTGAAGCTTTCTTT | CSVEPGQGRGTEAFF
15 | TRBJ1-1 | TRBV6-2/TRBV6-3 | - | TRBD1 | TGTGCCAGCAGCGACAGGAGGGGGCCGGGCGCTGAAGCTTTCTTT | CASSDRRGPGAEAFF
11 | TRBJ1-1 | TRBV2 | - | - | TGTGCCAGCAGCGGTCACACTGAAGCTTTCTTT | CASSGHTEAFF
12 | TRBJ1-1 | TRBV6-6 | - | - | TGTGCCAGCACCCCCCGGGGGACTGAAGCTTTCTTT | CASTPRGTEAFF
14 | TRBJ2-7 | TRBV10-3 | - | - | TGTGCCATCAGTGATTCGGACTGGCGCTACGAGCAGTACTTC | CAISDSDWRYEQYF
13 | TRBJ1-6 | TRBV19 | - | TRBD1 | TGTGCCAGTATGGGACAGGGTGGGTCACCCCTCCACTTT | CASMGQGGSPLHF
15 | TRBJ2-3 | TRBV7-9 | once | - | TGTGCCAGCAGCTTACTCCGGGGAAGCACAGATACGCAGTATTTT | CASSLLRGSTDTQYF
16 | TRBJ2-5 | TRBV15 | - | TRBD2 | TGTGCCACCAGCAGGAGCGCGACTAGCGGGCAAGAGACCCAGTACTTC | CATSRSATSGQETQYF
15 | TRBJ2-7 | TRBV4-1 | - | - | TGCGCCAGCAGCCAAGAAGGCGCAGTCAGGTACGAGCAGTACTTC | CASSQEGAVRYEQYF
15 | TRBJ2-7 | TRBV7-8 | - | TRBD1 | TGTGCCAGCAGCTCAGCCGGGACAGGGGGAGGCGAGCAGTACTTC | CASSSAGTGGGEQYF
11 | TRBJ2-1 | TRBV6-2/TRBV6-3 | - | - | TGTGCCAGCAGTCTCCGGACAACACAGTTCTTC | CASSLRTTQFF
13 | TRBJ1-2 | TRBV27 | - | - | TGTGCCAGCAGCCCCGACACTGACTATGGCTACACCTTC | CASSPDTDYGYTF
13 | TRBJ2-7 | TRBV30 | - | TRBD2 | TGTGCCTGGAGTATAGCGGGGCTCTACGAGCAGTACTTC | CAWSIAGLYEQYF
15 | TRBJ1-5 | TRBV7-2 | - | TRBD1 | TGTGCCAGCAGCTACTCAACAGGGGTCAATCAGCCCCAGCATTTT | CASSYSTGVNQPQHF
14 | TRBJ1-2 | TRBV15 | once | - | TGTGCCACCAGCAGAGGGTTGGAGCCTTATGGCTACACCTTC | CATSRGLEPYGYTF
13 | TRBJ1-4 | TRBV29-1 | - | TRBD1 | TGCAGCGTTGAAAGACAGGGGAATGAAAAACTGTTTTTT | CSVERQGNEKLFF
13 | TRBJ2-6 | TRBV7-3 | - | - | TGTGCCAGCAGCTCAGGCGCGGCCAACGTCCTGACTTTC | CASSSGAANVLTF
15 | TRBJ1-1 | TRBV5-1 | - | TRBD1 | TGCGCCAGCAGCTTTGGACAGGGAATGAACACTGAAGCTTTCTTT | CASSFGQGMNTEAFF
13 | TRBJ2-5 | TRBV7-6 | - | - | TGTGCCAGCAGCACGACTCCTGCGGAGACCCAGTACTTC | CASSTTPAETQYF
14 | TRBJ2-3 | TRBV7-2 | - | TRBD1 | TGTGCCAGCAGCTCGAGACAGGGGCCAGATGCGCAGTATTTT | CASSSRQGPDAQYF
13 | TRBJ2-1 | TRBV19 | - | - | TGTGCCAGTAGCATGCAGGGTAGTAATGAGCAGTTCTTC | CASSMQGSNEQFF
15 | TRBJ2-7 | TRBV27 | - | TRBD2 | TGTGCCAGCAGTAAGTGGCTAGCGGGGGCCTACGAGCAGTACTTC | CASSKWLAGAYEQYF
15 | TRBJ2-2 | TRBV21-1 | - | - | TGTGCCAGCAGCATCCGGGACAGAGACACCGGGGAGCTGTTTTTT | CASSIRDRDTGELFF
13 | TRBJ1-1 | TRBV7-9 | - | - | TGTGCCAGCAGCTTAGCGGGCGCCAGGGGAGCTTTCTTT | CASSLAGARGAFF
17 | TRBJ2-1 | TRBV6-2/TRBV6-3 | - | TRBD2 | TGTGCCAGCAGTTCCTCCAGGACTAGCGGGGACAACAATGAGCAGTTCTTC | CASSSSRTSGDNNEQFF
15 | TRBJ1-1 | TRBV29-1 | - | - | TGCAGCGTTGAAGTGGACGGGGGTAGAAACACTGAAGCTTTCTTT | CSVEVDGGRNTEAFF
14 | TRBJ2-2 | TRBV30 | - | - | TGTGCCTGGAGTATGACTAGGAACACCGGGGAGCTGTTTTTT | CAWSMTRNTGELFF
13 | TRBJ1-2 | TRBV7-9 | - | TRBD1 | TGTGCCAGCAGCCTCGGGACAGGGCATGGCTACACCTTC | CASSLGTGHGYTF
13 | TRBJ1-2 | TRBV5-1 | - | - | TGCGCCAGCAGCTTGGCAGGCAGGGGTGGCTACACCTTC | CASSLAGRGGYTF
16 | TRBJ2-3 | TRBV7-9 | - | TRBD2 | TGTGCCAGCAGCCTAGGGACTAGCGGGAATACAGATACGCAGTATTTT | CASSLGTSGNTDTQYF
13 | TRBJ1-4 | TRBV2 | - | - | TGTGCCAGGCAACAGGGAATGGGTGAAAAACTGTTTTTT | CARQQGMGEKLFF
16 | TRBJ2-2 | TRBV5-4 | - | TRBD2 | TGTGCCAGCAGCACGAAAGCGGGAAAGAACACCGGGGAGCTGTTTTTT | CASSTKAGKNTGELFF
13 | TRBJ1-2 | TRBV11-3 | - | TRBD1 | TGTGCCACGCCGGACAGGGCACACTATGGCTACACCTTC | CATPDRAHYGYTF